Listed below are T cell receptor beta chains from one sample, sequenced in a study of shared clonotypes between healthy human individuals. Method: immunoSEQ multiplex PCR; TCRdb's copy keeps in-frame clones and lacks some. The sample has approximately 2.4 million clones, approximately 95% seen once; the top ten hold roughly 0.13%. Source material: naive CD4+ T cells sorted from blood. The receptor set was obtained from a man aged 18 to 29 in good health. Each CDR3 is given with its conserved first and last residue. The order of the fields is J gene, V gene, D gene, clone size, CDR3 DNA, CDR3 protein. D genes are given only for firm matches. Some rows have no size entry. The others give once, few or many, or a class for an expanded clone.

J: TRBJ2-2; V: TRBV5-1; D: NA; size: once; DNA: TGCGCCAGCAGCTCCTTTGCAGAATTAGACCTCACCGGGGAGCTGTTTTTT; CDR3: CASSSFAELDLTGELFF
J: TRBJ2-3; V: TRBV6-1; D: NA; size: NA; DNA: TGTGCCAGCAGTGAAGCGGGGGGGGCAACAGATACGCAGTATTTT; CDR3: CASSEAGGATDTQYF
J: TRBJ2-1; V: TRBV7-9; D: NA; size: NA; DNA: TGTGCCAGCAGCTCCCAGGGGCTTGAGCAGTTCTTC; CDR3: CASSSQGLEQFF
J: TRBJ1-3; V: TRBV6-5; D: NA; size: NA; DNA: TGTGCCAGCAGCGGGGGACCGCTTGGAAACACCATATATTTT; CDR3: CASSGGPLGNTIYF
J: TRBJ1-3; V: TRBV5-4; D: NA; size: NA; DNA: TGTGCCAGCAGCTCCGGGACCGACTCCTCTGGAAACACCATATATTTT; CDR3: CASSSGTDSSGNTIYF
J: TRBJ2-6; V: TRBV4-1; D: TRBD1; size: NA; DNA: TGCGCCAGCAGCTTTGACAGGGGGGCTAACAACGTCCTGACTTTC; CDR3: CASSFDRGANNVLTF
J: TRBJ1-2; V: TRBV19; D: TRBD1; size: NA; DNA: TGTGCCAGTAGTATTACAGGGGACGGCTACACCTTC; CDR3: CASSITGDGYTF
J: TRBJ2-7; V: TRBV7-8; D: NA; size: NA; DNA: TGTGCCAGCAGCTTAGGCCCCAGAGCTAGCGAGCAGTACTTC; CDR3: CASSLGPRASEQYF
J: TRBJ1-4; V: TRBV27; D: NA; size: NA; DNA: TGTGCCACCGTAACAGGGCTCGGTCTTAAAAAACTGTTTTTT; CDR3: CATVTGLGLKKLFF
J: TRBJ1-5; V: TRBV5-5; D: NA; size: NA; DNA: TGTGCCAGCAGCAAACCCCCCACCAGGGCGAGCAATCAGCCCCAGCATTTT; CDR3: CASSKPPTRASNQPQHF
J: TRBJ1-1; V: TRBV4-1; D: TRBD1; size: once; DNA: TGCGCCAGCAGCCAAGTTTGGGGAACAGGGGGGAGGAACACTGAAGCTTTCTTT; CDR3: CASSQVWGTGGRNTEAFF
J: TRBJ2-2; V: TRBV10-3; D: TRBD2; size: NA; DNA: TGTGCCATCAGTCAGGCGGGGGAAGGGAGCGGGGAGCTGTTTTTT; CDR3: CAISQAGEGSGELFF
J: TRBJ1-2; V: TRBV27; D: NA; size: NA; DNA: TGTGCCAGCAGTGCCCGACAGTACTCCATAACTAACTATGGCTACACCTTC; CDR3: CASSARQYSITNYGYTF
J: TRBJ1-1; V: TRBV7-9; D: NA; size: NA; DNA: TGTGCCAGCAGCTTACTTACGACAGGTCAAGCTTTCTTT; CDR3: CASSLLTTGQAFF
J: TRBJ1-6; V: TRBV27; D: NA; size: NA; DNA: TGTGCCAGCAGTTTAGGGTCAGGGATCTATAATTCACCCCTCCACTTT; CDR3: CASSLGSGIYNSPLHF
J: TRBJ2-3; V: TRBV7-2; D: NA; size: NA; DNA: TGTGCCAGTACAATGGTCGCCTTAGATACGCAGTATTTT; CDR3: CASTMVALDTQYF
J: TRBJ2-3; V: TRBV5-1; D: NA; size: NA; DNA: TGCGCCAGCAGCTTGGTGGCCTCCACAGATACGCAGTATTTT; CDR3: CASSLVASTDTQYF
J: TRBJ2-5; V: TRBV5-1; D: NA; size: NA; DNA: TGCGCCAGCAGCCTCCTTGGCGGGACTCAAGAGACCCAGTACTTC; CDR3: CASSLLGGTQETQYF
J: TRBJ1-1; V: TRBV6-5; D: NA; size: NA; DNA: TGTGCCAGCTCCTCACAGGGTTTTAGCACTGAAGCTTTCTTT; CDR3: CASSSQGFSTEAFF
J: TRBJ2-2; V: TRBV5-1; D: NA; size: NA; DNA: TGCGCCAGCAGACGAAGGACGGACATCACCGGGGAGCTGTTTTTT; CDR3: CASRRRTDITGELFF
J: TRBJ1-1; V: TRBV28; D: NA; size: NA; DNA: TGTGCCAGCAGGGCTACAGCGAACACTGAAGCTTTCTTT; CDR3: CASRATANTEAFF
J: TRBJ2-7; V: TRBV10-3; D: NA; size: NA; DNA: TGTGCCATCAGTGAGTTAACAAGCTACGAGCAGTACTTC; CDR3: CAISELTSYEQYF
J: TRBJ2-3; V: TRBV13; D: TRBD2; size: NA; DNA: TGTGCCAGCAGCTTAGGCGGACTAGCGGGAGTTAGCGATACGCAGTATTTT; CDR3: CASSLGGLAGVSDTQYF
J: TRBJ1-2; V: TRBV30; D: TRBD1; size: NA; DNA: TGTGCCTGGACGCGACAGGGGAATAACTATGGCTACACCTTC; CDR3: CAWTRQGNNYGYTF
J: TRBJ1-1; V: TRBV5-1; D: TRBD1; size: NA; DNA: TGCGCCAGCAGCTTAATTGCGGGGACAGGGGAAGCTTTCTTT; CDR3: CASSLIAGTGEAFF
J: TRBJ2-7; V: TRBV7-2; D: NA; size: NA; DNA: TGTGCCAGCAGCCCCCTCTGGGAGCAGTACTTC; CDR3: CASSPLWEQYF
J: TRBJ1-1; V: TRBV29-1; D: NA; size: NA; DNA: TGCAGCGTTGAGCAGCAGCTAGTTCCTGAAGCTTTCTTT; CDR3: CSVEQQLVPEAFF
J: TRBJ1-1; V: TRBV28; D: TRBD1; size: NA; DNA: TGTGCCAGCAGTTTACATGACAGGGCCTTGAACACTGAAGCTTTCTTT; CDR3: CASSLHDRALNTEAFF
J: TRBJ1-6; V: TRBV7-2; D: NA; size: NA; DNA: TGTGCCAGCAGCCGACAATCCACAGACTCCTATAATTCACCCCTCCACTTT; CDR3: CASSRQSTDSYNSPLHF
J: TRBJ2-7; V: TRBV10-3; D: NA; size: NA; DNA: TGTGCCATCAGTGTCCAGGGTGGCGAGCAGTACTTC; CDR3: CAISVQGGEQYF
J: TRBJ1-5; V: TRBV30; D: NA; size: NA; DNA: TGTGCCTGGAGTACCTCCCAGGGGAAGCCCCAGCATTTT; CDR3: CAWSTSQGKPQHF
J: TRBJ2-5; V: TRBV7-9; D: NA; size: NA; DNA: TGTGCCAGCAGCTTAGCGCTCCGGGGAAGAGAGACCCAGTACTTC; CDR3: CASSLALRGRETQYF
J: TRBJ1-1; V: TRBV19; D: NA; size: NA; DNA: TGTGCCAGTAGTATAGTCCCACAGAACACTGAAGCTTTCTTT; CDR3: CASSIVPQNTEAFF
J: TRBJ1-6; V: TRBV21-1; D: NA; size: NA; DNA: TGTGCCAGCAGCCTCGGGGGGGACTTTAATTCACCCCTCCACTTT; CDR3: CASSLGGDFNSPLHF
J: TRBJ2-1; V: TRBV7-9; D: NA; size: NA; DNA: TGTGCCAGCAGCACACGGGCCTACAATGAGCAGTTCTTC; CDR3: CASSTRAYNEQFF
J: TRBJ1-1; V: TRBV7-2; D: NA; size: NA; DNA: TGTGCCAGCAGCTTAGACAGGAACACTGAAGCTTTCTTT; CDR3: CASSLDRNTEAFF
J: TRBJ2-2; V: TRBV6-1; D: TRBD1; size: NA; DNA: TGTGCCAGTCGACAACAGGGGGGCACCGGGGAGCTGTTTTTT; CDR3: CASRQQGGTGELFF
J: TRBJ1-2; V: TRBV29-1; D: NA; size: NA; DNA: TGCAGCGTTAATGCGGGGAGGGAAGGAGGCTACACCTTC; CDR3: CSVNAGREGGYTF
J: TRBJ1-1; V: TRBV27; D: NA; size: NA; DNA: TGTGCCAGCAGTTTACAGGCAGGTCTTACCACTGAAGCTTTCTTT; CDR3: CASSLQAGLTTEAFF
J: TRBJ2-5; V: TRBV7-7; D: NA; size: NA; DNA: TGTGCTAGCAGCCCCGGGGAGGAGACCCAGTACTTC; CDR3: CASSPGEETQYF
J: TRBJ2-7; V: TRBV11-2; D: NA; size: NA; DNA: TGTGCCAGCAGCTTAGGGGGCGGGCTTCGGGTCTCGTACGAGCAGTACTTC; CDR3: CASSLGGGLRVSYEQYF
J: TRBJ2-5; V: TRBV10-2; D: NA; size: NA; DNA: TGCGCCAGCAGTGAGTTCGGCGGGGCCCCCCAAGAGACCCAGTACTTC; CDR3: CASSEFGGAPQETQYF
J: TRBJ2-7; V: TRBV27; D: TRBD2; size: NA; DNA: TGTGCCAGCACTACCCTCGGGGGGGTTCCACCCTACGAGCAGTACTTC; CDR3: CASTTLGGVPPYEQYF
J: TRBJ2-1; V: TRBV6-4; D: TRBD2; size: NA; DNA: TGTGCCAGCAGTACTATAGCGGGGGCCCTCTACAATGAGCAGTTCTTC; CDR3: CASSTIAGALYNEQFF
J: TRBJ1-3; V: TRBV25-1; D: NA; size: NA; DNA: TGTGCCAGCAGTGAATATGTCCCTGGCCCCAGAAACACCATATATTTT; CDR3: CASSEYVPGPRNTIYF
J: TRBJ2-7; V: TRBV19; D: TRBD2; size: NA; DNA: TGTGCCAGTAGTCCCGCCGGGGGGTTAGGAACCTACGAGCAGTACTTC; CDR3: CASSPAGGLGTYEQYF